This paragraph reports one T cell receptor (beta chain). What it binds is not known. The germline gene is not matched at one end of the junction; a read error may be the cause. Library construction for TCR beta used iRepertoire HTBI primers and Arm-PCR of CDR3 regions. In the original workflow: Samples revealed fewer than 65 TRBV and roughly 15 TRBJ segments. In TCRdb, the multiplex PCR reads were re-called with MiXCR into one record per CDR3 protein. V and J calls and clone size were set by TCRdb, not the authors. Altogether 400,000 to 500,000 distinct CDR3 sequences are present, less than 15% being singletons, with the ten largest covering approximately 19%. The V gene's germline CDR1 is MGHRA and CDR2 YSYEKL. This CDR3 region has 17 residues. This specimen belongs to a study of regulatory T cells in long-lasting Graves disease. Study-wide results and limits: Examination was confined to peripheral blood, excluding thyroid tissue. The study found TRBV28, TRBJ1-2 and TRBJ2-5 favored in persistent disease.

As to time point: newly diagnosed GD, antithyroid drugs for less than 3 months. RNA isolated from PBMCs was used to make the TCR library. This sample was shared with a second study, whose subject was T cells in Graves' hyperthyroidism and ophthalmopathy.

The starting material was peripheral blood mononuclear cells (PBMCs), obtained at new diagnosis, from a patient treated with antithyroid drugs. This sequence joins TRBV4-1 and TRBJ1-2; TRBD1 agrees at 12 bases. The TCR sequence derives from a woman between 50 and 59 years old with Graves disease. This chain's CDR3 is CASSQDTGTGGTYDYTF. CDR3 coding DNA: TGCGCCAGCAGCCAAGATACCGGGACAGGGGGCACCTATGACTACACCTTC.